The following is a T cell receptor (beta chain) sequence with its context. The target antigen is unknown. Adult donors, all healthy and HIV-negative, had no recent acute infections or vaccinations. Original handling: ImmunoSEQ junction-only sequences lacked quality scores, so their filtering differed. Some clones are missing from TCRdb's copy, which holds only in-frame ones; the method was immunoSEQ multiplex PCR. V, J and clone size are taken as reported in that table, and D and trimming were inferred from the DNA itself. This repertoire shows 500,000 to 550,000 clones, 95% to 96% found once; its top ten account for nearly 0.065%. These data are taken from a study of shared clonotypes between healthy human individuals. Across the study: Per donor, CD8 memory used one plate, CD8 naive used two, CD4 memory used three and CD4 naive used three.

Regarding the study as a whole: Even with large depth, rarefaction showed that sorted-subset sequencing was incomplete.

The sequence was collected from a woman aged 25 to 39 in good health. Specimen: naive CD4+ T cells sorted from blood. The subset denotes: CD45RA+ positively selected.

CDR3 nucleotides: TGTGCTAGTGGTCCTAGCGGGGCCGCGAACACCGGGGAGCTGTTTTTT. Translating it yields CASGPSGAANTGELFF. The chain has TRBV12-5 and TRBJ2-2; 9 nucleotides agree with TRBD2. The germline CDR1 and CDR2 sequences are LGHNT and FRNRAP. Trimming at V came to 5 bases and at J to 0 bases, leaving 4 bases not matched to a gene. The CDR3 is 16 amino acids.